This entry concerns a single T cell receptor beta chain. The source of the sample is a study of blood T cell repertoires in COVID-19. The CDR3 has 13 amino acids. The trim removed 6 bases at V and 3 bases at J, leaving 0 bases unmatched. Assay: immunoSEQ multiplex PCR; the TCRdb copy retains only in-frame clones and omits some. The table has approximately 210,000 clones, approximately 84% seen once. The TCR sequence derives from a woman in her 70s with active or convalescent COVID-19. The sequenced material came from peripheral blood. The chain employs TRBV12-3 or TRBV12-4 and TRBJ2-3, with 10 bases that match TRBD2. DNA of the CDR3: TGTGCCAGCAGACTAGCGGGGACAGATACGCAGTATTTT. Its protein is CASRLAGTDTQYF.